This T cell receptor beta chain was recorded in a study of CD8 T cells in Susac syndrome. An amount of RNA that ranged from roughly 0.5 to 1 ug was reverse transcribed with random hexamers. The CDR3 of TCR beta was amplified by immunoSEQ multiplex PCR across 54 Vbeta and 13 Jbeta. TCRdb redid the calling of the immunoSEQ multiplex PCR reads with MiXCR, one entry per CDR3 protein. This table has 100,000 or so distinct CDR3 sequences, about nine tenths appearing once. Sequencing of TCR beta covered CD8+ and CD4+ T cells obtained from blood. Through negative isolation, CD4+ and CD8+ T cells were obtained, while TEMRA cells were enriched using FACS. The germline gives CDR1 SNHLY, CDR2 FYNNEI. Trimming took off 5 bases at V and 0 bases at J, with 10 bases between the two ends. The CDR3 sequence is 14 residues long.

The rearrangement joins TRBV2 to TRBJ1-1, with TRBD1 as a possible D gene (6 bases). Sequencing used CD4+ T cells from PBMCs. This receptor was identified in a human donor in good health. CDR3 sequence (DNA): TGTGCCAGCAGTCCTGACAGGCTGAACACTGAAGCTTTCTTT. Amino acid sequence: CASSPDRLNTEAFF.